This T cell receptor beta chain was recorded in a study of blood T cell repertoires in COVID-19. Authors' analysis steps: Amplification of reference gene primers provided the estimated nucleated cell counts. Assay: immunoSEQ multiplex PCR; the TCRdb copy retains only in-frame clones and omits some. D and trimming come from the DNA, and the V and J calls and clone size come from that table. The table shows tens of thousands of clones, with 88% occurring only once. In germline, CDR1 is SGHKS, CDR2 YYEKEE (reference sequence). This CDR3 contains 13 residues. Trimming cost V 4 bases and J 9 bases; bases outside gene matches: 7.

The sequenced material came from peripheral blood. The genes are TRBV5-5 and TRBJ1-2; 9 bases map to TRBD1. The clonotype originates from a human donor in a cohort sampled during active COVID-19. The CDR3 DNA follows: TGTGCCAGCAGCCTCCCGGGACAGGGACGCTACACCTTC. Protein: CASSLPGQGRYTF.